This T cell receptor beta chain was sequenced in a study of cytomegalovirus exposure and HLA in healthy donors. Using immunoSEQ multiplex PCR, the repertoire was profiled, and TCRdb retains in-frame clones only, with some absent. The profile covers about 200,000 clones, with 80% to 90% appearing a single time and roughly 13% taken by the ten largest. The length of the CDR3 is 15 residues. V dropped 4 bases and J dropped 3; count of bases not matched to a gene: 6. CDR1 is SGHNT and CDR2 is YENEEA in the germline V gene. This clonotype originated in a woman aged 25 to 39 in good health and CMV-seropositive. The V and J genes are TRBV11-3 and TRBJ2-1, with 7 bases fitting TRBD2. Sequencing was performed on PBMCs. This CDR3 reads CASSSRAGFYNEQFF. CDR3 DNA: TGTGCCAGCAGCTCGCGAGCGGGATTCTACAATGAGCAGTTCTTC.